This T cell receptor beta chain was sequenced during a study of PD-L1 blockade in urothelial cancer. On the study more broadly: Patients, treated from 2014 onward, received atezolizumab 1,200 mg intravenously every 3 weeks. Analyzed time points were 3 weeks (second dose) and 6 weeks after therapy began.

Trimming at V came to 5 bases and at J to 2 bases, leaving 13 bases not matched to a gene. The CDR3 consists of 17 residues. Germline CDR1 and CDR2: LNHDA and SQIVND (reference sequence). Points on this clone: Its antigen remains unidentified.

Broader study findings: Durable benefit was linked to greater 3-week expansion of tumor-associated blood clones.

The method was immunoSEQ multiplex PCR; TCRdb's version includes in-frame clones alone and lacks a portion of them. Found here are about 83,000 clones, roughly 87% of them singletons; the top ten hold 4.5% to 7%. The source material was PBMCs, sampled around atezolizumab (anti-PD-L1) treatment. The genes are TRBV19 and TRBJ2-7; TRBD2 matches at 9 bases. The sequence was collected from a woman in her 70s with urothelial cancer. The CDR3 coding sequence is TGTGCCAGTAGTTTCACTCTGGCTAGCGGGATTCCCTACGAGCAGTACTTC. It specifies CASSFTLASGIPYEQYF.